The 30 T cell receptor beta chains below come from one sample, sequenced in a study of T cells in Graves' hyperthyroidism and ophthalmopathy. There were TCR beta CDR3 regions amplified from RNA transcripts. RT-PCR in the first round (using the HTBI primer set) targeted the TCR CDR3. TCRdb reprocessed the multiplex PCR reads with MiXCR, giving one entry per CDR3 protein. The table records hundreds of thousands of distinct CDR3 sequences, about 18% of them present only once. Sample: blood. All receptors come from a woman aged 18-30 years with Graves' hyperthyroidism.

This CDR3 is CAWSGTGYEQYF. CDR3 bases: TGTGCCTGGAGTGGAACAGGATACGAGCAGTACTTC. The rearrangement links TRBV30 to TRBJ2-7, with D possibly matching TRBD1 (5 bases). The ends were cut back, 1 base at V and 4 bases at J, with 8 bases in the middle. This CDR3 spans 12 amino acids. CDR1 and CDR2 from the germline V gene are GTSNPN and SVGIG (reference sequence).

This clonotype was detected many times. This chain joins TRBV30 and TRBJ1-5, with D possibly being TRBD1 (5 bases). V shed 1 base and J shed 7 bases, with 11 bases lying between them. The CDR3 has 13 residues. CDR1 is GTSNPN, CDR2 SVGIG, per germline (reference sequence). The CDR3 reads CAWSAAGRQPQHF. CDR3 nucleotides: TGTGCCTGGAGTGCCGCAGGGAGGCAGCCCCAGCATTTT.

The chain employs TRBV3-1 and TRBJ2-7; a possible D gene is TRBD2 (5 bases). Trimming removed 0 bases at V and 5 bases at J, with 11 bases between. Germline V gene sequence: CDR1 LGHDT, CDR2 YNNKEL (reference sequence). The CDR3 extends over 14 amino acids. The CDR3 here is CASSQDGLAHEQYF. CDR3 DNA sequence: TGTGCCAGCAGCCAAGATGGTCTAGCCCACGAGCAGTACTTC.

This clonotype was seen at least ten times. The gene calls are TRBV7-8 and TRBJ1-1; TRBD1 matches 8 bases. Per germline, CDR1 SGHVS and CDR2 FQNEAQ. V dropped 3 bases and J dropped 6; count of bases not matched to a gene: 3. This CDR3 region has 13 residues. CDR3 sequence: CASSFTGGSEAFF. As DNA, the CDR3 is TGTGCCAGCAGCTTCACAGGGGGATCTGAAGCTTTCTTT.

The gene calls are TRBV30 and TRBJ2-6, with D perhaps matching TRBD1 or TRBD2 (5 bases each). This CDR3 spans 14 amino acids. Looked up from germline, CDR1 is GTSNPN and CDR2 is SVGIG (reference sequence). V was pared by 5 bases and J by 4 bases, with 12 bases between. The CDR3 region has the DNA TGTGCCTGGCACCGAGGGGCCGGGGCCAACGTCCTGACTTTC. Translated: CAWHRGAGANVLTF.

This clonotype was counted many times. The CDR3 loop is CASSRDRVHEQYF. CDR3 DNA: TGTGCCAGCAGCCGAGACAGGGTCCACGAGCAGTACTTC. The V call is TRBV5-5, the J call TRBJ2-7, with 7 positions matching TRBD1. V trimming: 4 bases; J trimming: 5 bases; junction bases outside the gene matches: 6. CDR1 is SGHKS, CDR2 YYEKEE, per germline (reference sequence). The CDR3 runs 13 residues.

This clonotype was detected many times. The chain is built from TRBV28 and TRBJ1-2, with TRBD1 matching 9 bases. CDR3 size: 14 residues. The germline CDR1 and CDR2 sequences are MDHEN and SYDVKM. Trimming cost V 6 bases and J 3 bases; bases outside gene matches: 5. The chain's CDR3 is CASSTTGGDYGYTF. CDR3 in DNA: TGTGCCAGCAGCACGACAGGGGGGGACTATGGCTACACCTTC.

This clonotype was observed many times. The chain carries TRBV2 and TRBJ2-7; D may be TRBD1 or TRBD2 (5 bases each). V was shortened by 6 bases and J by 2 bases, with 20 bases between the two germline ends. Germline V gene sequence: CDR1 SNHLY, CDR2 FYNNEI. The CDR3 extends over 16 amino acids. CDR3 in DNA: TGTGCCAGCAGATCACCGCCGGGGCGTCAGGCCTACGAGCAGTACTTC. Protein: CASRSPPGRQAYEQYF. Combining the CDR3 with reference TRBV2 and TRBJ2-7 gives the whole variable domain EPEVTQTPSHQVTQMGQEVILRCVPISNHLYFYWYRQILGQKVEFLVSFYNNEISEKSEIFDDQFSVERPDGSNFTLKIRSTKLEDSAMYFCASRSPPGRQAYEQYFGPGTRLTVT.

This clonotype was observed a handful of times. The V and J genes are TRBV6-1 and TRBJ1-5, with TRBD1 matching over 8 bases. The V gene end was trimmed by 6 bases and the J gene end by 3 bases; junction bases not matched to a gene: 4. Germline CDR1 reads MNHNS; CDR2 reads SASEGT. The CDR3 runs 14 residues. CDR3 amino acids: CASSLDRANQPQHF. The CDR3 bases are TGTGCCAGCAGCCTGGACAGGGCCAATCAGCCCCAGCATTTT.

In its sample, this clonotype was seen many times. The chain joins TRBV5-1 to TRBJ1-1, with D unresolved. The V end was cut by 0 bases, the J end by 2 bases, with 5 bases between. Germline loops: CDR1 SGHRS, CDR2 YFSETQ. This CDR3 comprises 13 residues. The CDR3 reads CASSLAYNTEAFF. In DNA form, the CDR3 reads TGCGCCAGCAGCTTGGCCTATAACACTGAAGCTTTCTTT.

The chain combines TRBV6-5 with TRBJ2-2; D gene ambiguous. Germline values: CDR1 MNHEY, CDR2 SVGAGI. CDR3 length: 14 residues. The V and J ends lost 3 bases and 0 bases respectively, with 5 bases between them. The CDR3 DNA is TGTGCCAGCAGTTATGGTCCGAACACCGGGGAGCTGTTTTTT. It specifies CASSYGPNTGELFF.

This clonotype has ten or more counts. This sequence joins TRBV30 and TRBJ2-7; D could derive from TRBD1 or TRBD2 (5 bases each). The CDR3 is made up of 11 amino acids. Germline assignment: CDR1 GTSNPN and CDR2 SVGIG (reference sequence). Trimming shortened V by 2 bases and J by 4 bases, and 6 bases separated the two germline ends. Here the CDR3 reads CAWSWGYEQYF. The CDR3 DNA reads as TGTGCCTGGAGTTGGGGGTACGAGCAGTACTTC.

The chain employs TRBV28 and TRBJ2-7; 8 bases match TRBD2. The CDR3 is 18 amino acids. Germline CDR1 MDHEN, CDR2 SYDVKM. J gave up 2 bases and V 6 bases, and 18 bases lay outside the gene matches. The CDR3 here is CASRGLGVAGGPAYEQYF. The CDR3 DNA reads TGTGCCAGCAGGGGCCTAGGTGTTGCGGGGGGCCCCGCCTACGAGCAGTACTTC.

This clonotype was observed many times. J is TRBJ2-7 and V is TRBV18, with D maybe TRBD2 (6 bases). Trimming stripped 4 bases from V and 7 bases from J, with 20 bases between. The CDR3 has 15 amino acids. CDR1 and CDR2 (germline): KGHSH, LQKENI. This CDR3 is CASSREPGTAGEQYF. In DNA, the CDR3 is TGTGCCAGCTCACGCGAACCCGGGACCGCGGGGGAGCAGTACTTC. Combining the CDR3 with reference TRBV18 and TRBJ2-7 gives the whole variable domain NAGVMQNPRHLVRRRGQEARLRCSPMKGHSHVYWYRQLPEEGLKFMVYLQKENIIDESGMPKERFSAEFPKEGPSILRIQQVVRGDSAAYFCASSREPGTAGEQYFGPGTRLTVT.

CDR3 nucleotide sequence: TGCAGTGCTAGTCGTGACACGCCCGGGCAGCCCCAGCATTTT. Protein: CSASRDTPGQPQHF. The chain couples TRBV20-1 to TRBJ1-5; the D is unclear. Germline lookup yields CDR1 DFQATT and CDR2 SNEGSKA (reference sequence). V was cut by 3 bases and J by 7 bases, with 16 bases left in between. The CDR3 is made up of 14 amino acids.

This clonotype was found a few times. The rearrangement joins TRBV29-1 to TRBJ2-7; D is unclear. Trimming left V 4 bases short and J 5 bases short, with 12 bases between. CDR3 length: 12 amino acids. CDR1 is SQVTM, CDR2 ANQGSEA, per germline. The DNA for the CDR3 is TGCAGCGTTGGCAGGAGCCGAGACGAGCAGTACTTC. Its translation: CSVGRSRDEQYF.

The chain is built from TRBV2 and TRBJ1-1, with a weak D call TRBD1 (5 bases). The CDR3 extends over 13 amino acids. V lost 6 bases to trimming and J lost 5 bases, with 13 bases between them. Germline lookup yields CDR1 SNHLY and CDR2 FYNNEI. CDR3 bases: TGTGCCAGCAGGCCTTTCGGGGGGACTGAAGCTTTCTTT. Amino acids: CASRPFGGTEAFF. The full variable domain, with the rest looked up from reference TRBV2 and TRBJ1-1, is EPEVTQTPSHQVTQMGQEVILRCVPISNHLYFYWYRQILGQKVEFLVSFYNNEISEKSEIFDDQFSVERPDGSNFTLKIRSTKLEDSAMYFCASRPFGGTEAFFGQGTRLTVV.

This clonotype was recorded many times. The CDR3 DNA follows: TGTGCCACCAGTGCCACGGACAGGGTGGCAGAGACCCAGTACTTC. This encodes CATSATDRVAETQYF. The chain joins TRBV24-1 to TRBJ2-5; 8 nucleotides match TRBD1. The junction had 8 bases not matched to a gene; V was cut back by 5 bases and J by 4 bases. CDR3 length: 15 residues. Germline V gene data show CDR1 as KGHDR and CDR2 as SFDVKD.

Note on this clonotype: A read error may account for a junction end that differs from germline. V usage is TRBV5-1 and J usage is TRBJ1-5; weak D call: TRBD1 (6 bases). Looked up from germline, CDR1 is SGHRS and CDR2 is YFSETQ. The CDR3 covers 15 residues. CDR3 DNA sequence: TGCGCCAGCAGCTTGGAGGGGGATAGCAATCACCCCCAGCATTTT. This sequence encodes CASSLEGDSNHPQHF. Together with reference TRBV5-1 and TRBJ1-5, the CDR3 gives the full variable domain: KAGVTQTPRYLIKTRGQQVTLSCSPISGHRSVSWYQQTPGQGLQFLFEYFSETQRNKGNFPGRFSGRQFSNSRSEMNVSTLELGDSALYLCASSLEGDSNHPQHFGDGTRLSIL.

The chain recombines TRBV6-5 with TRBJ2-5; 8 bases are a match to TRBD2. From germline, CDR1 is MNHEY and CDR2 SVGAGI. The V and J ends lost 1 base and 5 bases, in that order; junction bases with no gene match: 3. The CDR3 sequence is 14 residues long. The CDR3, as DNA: TGTGCCAGCAGTTACTTCGGGAGGGAGGAGACCCAGTACTTC. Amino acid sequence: CASSYFGREETQYF.

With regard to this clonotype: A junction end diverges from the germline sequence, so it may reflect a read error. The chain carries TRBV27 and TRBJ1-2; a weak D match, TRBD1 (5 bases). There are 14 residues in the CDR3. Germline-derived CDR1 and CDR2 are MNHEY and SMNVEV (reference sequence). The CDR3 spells CASSPRVTVYGYTF. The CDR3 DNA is TGTGCCAGCAGCCCCCGGGTGACAGTCTATGGTTACACCTTC.

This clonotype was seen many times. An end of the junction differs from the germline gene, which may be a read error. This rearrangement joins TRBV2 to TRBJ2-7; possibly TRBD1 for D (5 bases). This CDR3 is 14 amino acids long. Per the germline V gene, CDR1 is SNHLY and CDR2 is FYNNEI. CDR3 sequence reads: CASSEGGNSHEQYF. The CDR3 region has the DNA TGTGCCAGCAGTGAAGGGGGCAACTCCCACGAGCAGTACTTC.

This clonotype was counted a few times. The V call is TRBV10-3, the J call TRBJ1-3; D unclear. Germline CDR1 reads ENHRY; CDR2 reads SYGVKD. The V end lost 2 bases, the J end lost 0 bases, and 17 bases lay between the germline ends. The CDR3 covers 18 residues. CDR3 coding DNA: TGTGCCATCAGTGAGCCTTTCCGGACTTCTATCTCTGGAAACACCATATATTTT. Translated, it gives CAISEPFRTSISGNTIYF.

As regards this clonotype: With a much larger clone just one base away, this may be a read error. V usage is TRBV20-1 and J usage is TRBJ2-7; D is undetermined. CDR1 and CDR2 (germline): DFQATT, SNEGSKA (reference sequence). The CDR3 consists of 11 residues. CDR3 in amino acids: CSGGPSYELYF. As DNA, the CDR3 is TGCAGTGGAGGTCCCTCCTACGAGCTGTACTTC.

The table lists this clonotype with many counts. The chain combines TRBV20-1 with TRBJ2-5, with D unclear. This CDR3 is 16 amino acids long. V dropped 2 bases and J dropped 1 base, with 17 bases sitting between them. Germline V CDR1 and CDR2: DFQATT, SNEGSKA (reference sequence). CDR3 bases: TGCAGTGCTAGACGTAGAGGTTTGGGCTTCCAAGAGACCCAGTACTTC. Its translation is CSARRRGLGFQETQYF.

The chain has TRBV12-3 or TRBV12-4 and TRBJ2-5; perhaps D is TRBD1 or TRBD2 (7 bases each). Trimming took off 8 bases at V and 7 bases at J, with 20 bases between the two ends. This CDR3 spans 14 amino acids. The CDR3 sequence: CASRHRGGGWTQYF. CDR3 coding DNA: TGTGCCAGCCGACACAGGGGCGGGGGATGGACCCAGTACTTC.

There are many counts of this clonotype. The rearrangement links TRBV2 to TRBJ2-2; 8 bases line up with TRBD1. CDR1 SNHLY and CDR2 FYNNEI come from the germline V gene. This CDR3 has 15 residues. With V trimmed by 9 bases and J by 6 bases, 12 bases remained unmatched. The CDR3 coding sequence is TGTGCCAGTACTGGACAGGGACGGGCGGCCGGGGAGCTGTTTTTT. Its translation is CASTGQGRAAGELFF.

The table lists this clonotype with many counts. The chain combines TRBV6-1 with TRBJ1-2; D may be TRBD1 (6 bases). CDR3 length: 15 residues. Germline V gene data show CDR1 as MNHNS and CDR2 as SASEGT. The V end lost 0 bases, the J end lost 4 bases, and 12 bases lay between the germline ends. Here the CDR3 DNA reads TGTGCCAGCAGTGAAGCGGCCGGGGGCGTCTATGGCTACACCTTC. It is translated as CASSEAAGGVYGYTF.

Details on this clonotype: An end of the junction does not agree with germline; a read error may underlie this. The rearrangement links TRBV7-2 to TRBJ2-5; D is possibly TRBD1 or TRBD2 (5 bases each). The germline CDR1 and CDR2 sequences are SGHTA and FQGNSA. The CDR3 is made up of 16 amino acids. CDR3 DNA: TGTGCCAGCAGCTCATGGGGGAGAAGAGTAGGAGAGACCCGGTACTTC. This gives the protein CASSSWGRRVGETRYF.

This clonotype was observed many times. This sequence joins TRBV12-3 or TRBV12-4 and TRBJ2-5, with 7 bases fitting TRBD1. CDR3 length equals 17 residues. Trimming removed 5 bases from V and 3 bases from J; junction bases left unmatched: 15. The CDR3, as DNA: TGTGCCAGCAGTGGTGGGGGACAGTCCGCCGCTGAAGAGACCCAGTACTTC. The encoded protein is CASSGGGQSAAEETQYF.